This T cell receptor (beta chain) was profiled in a study of blood T cell repertoires in COVID-19. Trimming left V 5 bases short and J 0 bases short, with 7 bases between. CDR1 MNHEY and CDR2 SVGAGI come from the germline V gene. The CDR3 runs 13 residues. The assay was immunoSEQ multiplex PCR, and TCRdb's table has in-frame clones only and misses some. The sample consists of roughly 170,000 clones, roughly four fifths of them appearing once. This chain links TRBV6-5 with TRBJ1-1; D gene unclear. This sequence was found in a human donor in a cohort sampled during active COVID-19. Material: peripheral blood. The chain's CDR3 is CASSRRLNTEAFF. In DNA, the CDR3 is TGTGCCAGCAGTCGGCGGCTGAACACTGAAGCTTTCTTT.